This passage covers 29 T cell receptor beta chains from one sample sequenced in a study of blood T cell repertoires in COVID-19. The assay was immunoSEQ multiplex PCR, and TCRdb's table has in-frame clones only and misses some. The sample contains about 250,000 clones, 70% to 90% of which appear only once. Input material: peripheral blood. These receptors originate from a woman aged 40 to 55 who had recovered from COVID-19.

CDR3 DNA sequence: TGTGCCAGCAGCCAGGACACCCTCTTGATACAGTACTTC. Encoded protein: CASSQDTLLIQYF. The chain has TRBV12-3 or TRBV12-4 and TRBJ2-7, with D possibly being TRBD1 (5 bases). V lost 6 bases, J lost 10 bases, and 19 bases lay in between. This CDR3 is 13 amino acids long.

The DNA for the CDR3 is TGTGCCAGTAGTATAGCGGGGGGACAGGGGAAAAACATTCAGTACTTC. Protein product: CASSIAGGQGKNIQYF. The chain carries TRBV19 and TRBJ2-4; 10 bases agree with TRBD1. The CDR3 has 16 amino acids. Germline V gives CDR1 LNHDA, CDR2 SQIVND (reference sequence). V was clipped by 1 base and J by 4 bases; unmatched bases: 4. Supplemented by reference TRBV19 and TRBJ2-4, the full variable domain reads DGGITQSPKYLFRKEGQNVTLSCEQNLNHDAMYWYRQDPGQGLRLIYYSQIVNDFQKGDIAEGYSVSREKKESFPLTVTSAQKNPTAFYLCASSIAGGQGKNIQYFGAGTRLSVL.

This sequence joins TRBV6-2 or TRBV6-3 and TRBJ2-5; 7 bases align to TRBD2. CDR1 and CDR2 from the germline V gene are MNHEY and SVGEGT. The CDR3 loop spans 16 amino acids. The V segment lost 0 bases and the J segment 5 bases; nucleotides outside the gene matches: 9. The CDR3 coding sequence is TGTGCCAGCAGTTACTCGGCTTCCGCGGGAGAGGAGACCCAGTACTTC. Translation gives CASSYSASAGEETQYF.

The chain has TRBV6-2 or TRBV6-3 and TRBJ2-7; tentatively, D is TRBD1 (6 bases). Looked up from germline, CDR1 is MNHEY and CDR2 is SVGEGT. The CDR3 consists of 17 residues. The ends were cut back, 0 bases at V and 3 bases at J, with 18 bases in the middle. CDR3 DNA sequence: TGTGCCAGCAGTTACTCGATTCAGGGGCCCCAGTTCTACGAGCAGTACTTC. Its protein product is CASSYSIQGPQFYEQYF.

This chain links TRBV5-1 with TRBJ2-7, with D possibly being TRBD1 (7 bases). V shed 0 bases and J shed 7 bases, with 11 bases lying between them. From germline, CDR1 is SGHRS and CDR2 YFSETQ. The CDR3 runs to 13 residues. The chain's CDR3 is CASSLGRGLEQYF. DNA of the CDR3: TGCGCCAGCAGCTTGGGGAGGGGGCTAGAGCAGTACTTC.

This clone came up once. CDR3 loop: CASSRGTGLAGGTTDTQYF. CDR3 sequence (DNA): TGTGCCAGCAGTCGGGGGACCGGACTAGCGGGGGGAACTACAGATACGCAGTATTTT. The chain carries TRBV6-6 and TRBJ2-3, with 14 nucleotides matching TRBD2. The CDR3 extends over 19 amino acids. V lost 5 bases and J lost 3; bases outside the gene matches: 13. Germline CDR1 is MNHNY and CDR2 is SVGAGI (reference sequence).

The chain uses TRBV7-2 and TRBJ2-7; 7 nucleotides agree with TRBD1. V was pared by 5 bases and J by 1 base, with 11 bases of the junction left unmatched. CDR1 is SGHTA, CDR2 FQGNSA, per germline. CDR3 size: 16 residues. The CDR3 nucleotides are TGTGCCAGCAGCAAATCAGGGACAGAAGTTTCCTACGAGCAGTACTTC. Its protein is CASSKSGTEVSYEQYF.

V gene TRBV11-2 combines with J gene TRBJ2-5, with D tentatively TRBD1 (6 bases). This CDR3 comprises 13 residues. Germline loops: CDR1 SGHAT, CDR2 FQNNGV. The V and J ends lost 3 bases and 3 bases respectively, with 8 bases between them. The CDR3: CASSLYREETQYF. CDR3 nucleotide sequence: TGTGCCAGCAGCTTGTACAGGGAAGAGACCCAGTACTTC.

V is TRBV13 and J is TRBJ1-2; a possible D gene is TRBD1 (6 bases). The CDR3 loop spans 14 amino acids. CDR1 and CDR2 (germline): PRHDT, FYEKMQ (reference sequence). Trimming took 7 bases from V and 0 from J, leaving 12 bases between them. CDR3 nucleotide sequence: TGTGCCAGCAACCGGGGGGGCGCTAACTATGGCTACACCTTC. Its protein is CASNRGGANYGYTF.

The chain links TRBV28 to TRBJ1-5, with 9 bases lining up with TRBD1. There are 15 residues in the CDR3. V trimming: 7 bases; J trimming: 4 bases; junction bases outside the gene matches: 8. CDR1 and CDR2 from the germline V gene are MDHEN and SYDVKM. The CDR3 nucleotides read TGTGCCAGCAAAACAGGGGGCCTTAATAATCAGCCCCAGCATTTT. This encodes CASKTGGLNNQPQHF.

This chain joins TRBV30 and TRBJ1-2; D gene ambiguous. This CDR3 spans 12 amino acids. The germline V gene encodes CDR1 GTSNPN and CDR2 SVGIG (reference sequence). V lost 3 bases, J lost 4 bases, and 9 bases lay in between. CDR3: CAWSPVLYGYTF. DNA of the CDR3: TGTGCCTGGAGCCCGGTCCTCTATGGCTACACCTTC.

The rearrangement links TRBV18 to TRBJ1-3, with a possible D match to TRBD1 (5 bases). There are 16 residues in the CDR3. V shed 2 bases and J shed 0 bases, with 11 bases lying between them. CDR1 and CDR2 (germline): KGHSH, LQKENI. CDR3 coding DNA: TGTGCCAGCTCACCAGTAAGCAGGGACTCTGGAAACACCATATATTTT. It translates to CASSPVSRDSGNTIYF.

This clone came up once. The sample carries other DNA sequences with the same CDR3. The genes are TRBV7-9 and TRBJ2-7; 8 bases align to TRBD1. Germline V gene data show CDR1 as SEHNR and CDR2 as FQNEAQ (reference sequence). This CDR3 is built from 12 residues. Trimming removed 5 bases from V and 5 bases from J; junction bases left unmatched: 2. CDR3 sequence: CASSRTGNEQYF. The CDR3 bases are TGTGCCAGCAGCAGGACAGGGAACGAGCAGTACTTC.

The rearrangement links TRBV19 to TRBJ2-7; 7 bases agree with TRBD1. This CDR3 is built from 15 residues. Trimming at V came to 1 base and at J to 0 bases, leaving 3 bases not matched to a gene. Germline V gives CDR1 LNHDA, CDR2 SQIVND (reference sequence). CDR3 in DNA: TGTGCCAGTAGTATAGGGCCAGGGGGCTCCTACGAGCAGTACTTC. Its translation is CASSIGPGGSYEQYF.

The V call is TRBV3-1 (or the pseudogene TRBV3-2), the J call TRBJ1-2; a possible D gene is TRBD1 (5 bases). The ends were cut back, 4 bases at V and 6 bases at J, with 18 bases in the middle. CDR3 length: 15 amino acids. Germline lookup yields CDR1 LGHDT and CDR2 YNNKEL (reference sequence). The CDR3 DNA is TGTGCCAGCAGCCTACTCGTGAGGGCGGGGGATGGCTACACCTTC. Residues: CASSLLVRAGDGYTF.

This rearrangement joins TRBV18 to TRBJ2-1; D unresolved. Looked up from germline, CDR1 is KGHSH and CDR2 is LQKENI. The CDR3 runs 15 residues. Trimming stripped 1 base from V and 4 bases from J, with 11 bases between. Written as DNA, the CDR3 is TGTGCCAGCTCACCACGAGGTGTGGCGTACAATGAGCAGTTCTTC. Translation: CASSPRGVAYNEQFF.

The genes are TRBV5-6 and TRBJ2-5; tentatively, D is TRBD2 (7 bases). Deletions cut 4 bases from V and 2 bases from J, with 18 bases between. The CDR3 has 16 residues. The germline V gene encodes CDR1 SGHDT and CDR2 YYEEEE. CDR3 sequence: CASSRYGGRMQETQYF. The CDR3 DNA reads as TGTGCCAGCAGCCGATACGGGGGGCGCATGCAAGAGACCCAGTACTTC.

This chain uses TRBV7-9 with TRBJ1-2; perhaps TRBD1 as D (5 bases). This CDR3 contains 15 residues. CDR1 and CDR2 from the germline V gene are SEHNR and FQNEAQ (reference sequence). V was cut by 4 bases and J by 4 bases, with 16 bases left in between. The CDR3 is CASSSPRGEVYGYTF. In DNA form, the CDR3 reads TGTGCCAGCAGCTCCCCCAGAGGGGAGGTCTATGGCTACACCTTC.

CDR3 protein: CASSSGQTQETQYF. CDR3 DNA sequence: TGTGCCAGCAGCTCGGGACAGACCCAAGAGACCCAGTACTTC. The rearrangement uses TRBV2 and TRBJ2-5; 7 nucleotides agree with TRBD1. The CDR3 runs to 14 residues. Germline V gene sequence: CDR1 SNHLY, CDR2 FYNNEI. The ends lost 6 bases at V and 1 base at J; junction bases unmatched: 5.

In DNA, the CDR3 is TGTGCCAGCAGTGCCCCGGGGAGAAGCACAGATACGCAGTATTTT. This codes for CASSAPGRSTDTQYF. This chain joins TRBV6-2 or TRBV6-3 and TRBJ2-3; maybe TRBD2 (5 bases). This CDR3 is 15 amino acids long. Germline values: CDR1 MNHEY, CDR2 SVGEGT. Trimming shortened V by 5 bases and J by 0 bases, and 12 bases separated the two germline ends.

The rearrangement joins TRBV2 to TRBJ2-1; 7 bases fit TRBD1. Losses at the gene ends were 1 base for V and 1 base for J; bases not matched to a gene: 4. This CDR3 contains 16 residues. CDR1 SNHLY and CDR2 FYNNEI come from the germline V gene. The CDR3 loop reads CASSEEGQISYNEQFF. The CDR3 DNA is TGTGCCAGCAGTGAAGAGGGACAGATATCCTACAATGAGCAGTTCTTC.

The DNA of the CDR3 is TGCAGTGCCCACAGTACAGGCTACACCTTC. Its protein product is CSAHSTGYTF. The chain recombines TRBV20-1 with TRBJ1-2, with D uncertain. Germline CDR1 DFQATT, CDR2 SNEGSKA (reference sequence). The CDR3 sequence is 10 residues long. Trimming cost V 6 bases and J 8 bases, with 10 bases left between them.

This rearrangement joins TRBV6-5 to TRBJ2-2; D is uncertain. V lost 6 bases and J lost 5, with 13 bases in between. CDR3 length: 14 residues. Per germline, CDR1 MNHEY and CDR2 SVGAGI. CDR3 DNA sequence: TGTGCCAGCAGGGCTTCTCCGGAGACCGGGGAGCTGTTTTTT. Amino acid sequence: CASRASPETGELFF.

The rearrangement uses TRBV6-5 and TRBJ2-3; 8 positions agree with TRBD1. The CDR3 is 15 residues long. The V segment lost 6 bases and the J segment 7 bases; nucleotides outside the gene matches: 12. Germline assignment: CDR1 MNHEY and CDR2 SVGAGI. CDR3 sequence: CASSQYSGGAYTQYF. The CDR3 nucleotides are TGTGCCAGCAGCCAATACTCAGGGGGCGCATATACGCAGTATTTT.

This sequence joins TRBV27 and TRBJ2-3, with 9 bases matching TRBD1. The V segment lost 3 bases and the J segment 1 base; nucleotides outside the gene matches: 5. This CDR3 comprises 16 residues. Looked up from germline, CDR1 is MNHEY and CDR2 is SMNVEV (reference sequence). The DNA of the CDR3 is TGTGCCAGCAGTTTTTTGGGACAGGGCGGCACAGATACGCAGTATTTT. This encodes CASSFLGQGGTDTQYF.

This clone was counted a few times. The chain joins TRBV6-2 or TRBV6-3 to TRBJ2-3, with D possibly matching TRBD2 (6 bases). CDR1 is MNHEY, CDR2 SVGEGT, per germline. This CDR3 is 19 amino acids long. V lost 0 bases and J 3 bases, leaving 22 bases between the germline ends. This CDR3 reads CASSYSGEVPGRVTDTQYF. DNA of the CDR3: TGTGCCAGCAGTTACTCGGGGGAGGTACCCGGTCGGGTGACAGATACGCAGTATTTT.

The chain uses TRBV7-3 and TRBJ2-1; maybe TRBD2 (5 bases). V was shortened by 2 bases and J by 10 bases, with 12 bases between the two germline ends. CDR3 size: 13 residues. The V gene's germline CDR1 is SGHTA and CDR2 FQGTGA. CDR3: CASSLPPGREQFF. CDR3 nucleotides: TGTGCCAGCAGCTTACCTCCGGGAAGGGAGCAGTTCTTC.

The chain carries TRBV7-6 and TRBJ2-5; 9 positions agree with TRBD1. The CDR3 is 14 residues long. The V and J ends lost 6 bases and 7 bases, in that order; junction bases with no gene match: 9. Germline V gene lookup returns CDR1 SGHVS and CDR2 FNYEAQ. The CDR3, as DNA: TGTGCCAGCAGGACAACAGGGGGCGGGGTGACCCAGTACTTC. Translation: CASRTTGGGVTQYF.

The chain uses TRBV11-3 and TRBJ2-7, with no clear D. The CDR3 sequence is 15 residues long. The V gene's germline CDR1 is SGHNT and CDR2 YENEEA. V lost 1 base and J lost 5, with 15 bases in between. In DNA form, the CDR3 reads TGTGCCAGCAGCTTAGGCCGGTCCCTTGGAGACGAGCAGTACTTC. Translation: CASSLGRSLGDEQYF.